These 30 T cell receptor beta chains share one sample of origin, sequenced in a study of Graves' ophthalmopathy and Graves' hyperthyroidism. The authors amplified TCR beta CDR3 regions, and they did so from RNA transcripts for repertoire sequencing. RT-PCR with HTBI primers came first, then second-round multiplex PCR. TCRdb re-called the multiplex PCR reads with MiXCR, one entry per CDR3 protein. The sample has 170,000 or so distinct CDR3 sequences, over 35% seen once. The sequenced sample consisted of peripheral blood. These TCRs come from a woman aged 40 to 49 with Graves' ophthalmopathy.

This rearrangement joins TRBV12-3 or TRBV12-4 to TRBJ2-2; tentatively, D is TRBD1 (5 bases). Trimming removed 2 bases at V and 9 bases at J, with 7 bases between. The CDR3 spans 12 residues. In DNA, the CDR3 is TGTGCCAGCAGTTTACAGGGTTGGGAGCTGTTTTTT. Translated: CASSLQGWELFF.

This clonotype was picked up many times. The rearrangement uses TRBV6-2 or TRBV6-3 and TRBJ1-2; maybe TRBD1 (5 bases). This CDR3 region has 13 residues. The germline V gene has CDR1 MNHEY and CDR2 SVGEGT. The V and J ends lost 5 bases and 7 bases respectively, with 14 bases between them. CDR3: CASSLIQGSGYTF. In DNA, the CDR3 is TGTGCCAGCAGTCTCATCCAGGGCTCTGGCTACACCTTC.

This clonotype was seen repeatedly, ten times or more. The J gene is TRBJ1-6, the V gene TRBV11-3; no definite D call. Looked up from germline, CDR1 is SGHNT and CDR2 is YENEEA. V lost 4 bases and J lost 6, with 7 bases in between. The CDR3 runs 13 residues. DNA of the CDR3: TGTGCCAGCAGCTCTTCAACTAATTCACCCCTCCACTTT. Protein sequence: CASSSSTNSPLHF.

This clonotype came up many times. This rearrangement joins TRBV28 to TRBJ1-2, with TRBD1 matching 8 bases. The germline CDR1 and CDR2 sequences are MDHEN and SYDVKM. The CDR3 has 15 residues. V shed 5 bases and J 9 bases; nucleotides not matched to a gene: 14. In DNA, the CDR3 is TGTGCCAGCAGTCCCATGGGCCAGGGGGCGCGAAGCTACACCTTC. It specifies CASSPMGQGARSYTF.

This clonotype was recorded at least ten times. V is TRBV29-1 and J is TRBJ2-4, with a possible D match to TRBD1 (6 bases). The V gene lost 3 bases and the J gene lost 3 bases, with 9 bases spanning the gap. There are 13 residues in the CDR3. Germline CDR1 SQVTM, CDR2 ANQGSEA. The CDR3 DNA reads TGCAGCGTTGAGCCAGGGGACAAAAACATTCAGTACTTC. It yields the protein CSVEPGDKNIQYF.

The rearrangement uses TRBV5-5 and TRBJ1-6; 7 positions agree with TRBD1. CDR1 is SGHKS, CDR2 YYEKEE, per germline (reference sequence). The junction had 11 bases not matched to a gene; V was cut back by 4 bases and J by 10 bases. The CDR3 contains 15 residues. CDR3 loop: CASSQGDRVGSPLHF. The CDR3 DNA reads as TGTGCCAGCAGCCAAGGCGACAGGGTTGGGTCACCCCTCCACTTT.

This chain connects TRBV6-1 to TRBJ1-6; no clear D. Trimming stripped 5 bases from V and 11 bases from J, with 1 base between. CDR3 size: 9 residues. The germline gives CDR1 MNHNS, CDR2 SASEGT. CDR3 nucleotide sequence: TGTGCCAGCAGTCCACCCCTCCACTTT. Residues: CASSPPLHF.

The chain recombines TRBV4-2 with TRBJ2-7, with 9 nucleotides matching TRBD2. Germline CDR1 reads LGHNA; CDR2 reads YNFKEQ. Trimming took 0 bases from V and 5 from J; bases not matched to a gene: 5. The CDR3 has 15 amino acids. Here the CDR3 reads CASSQELAGIDEQYF. In DNA, the CDR3 is TGTGCCAGCAGCCAAGAGCTAGCGGGAATCGACGAGCAGTACTTC.

This clonotype came up many times. V usage is TRBV2 and J usage is TRBJ1-2; D gene ambiguous. The germline V and J ends were trimmed by 3 bases and 7 bases, with 9 bases remaining between them. The CDR3 is made up of 12 amino acids. The germline V gene encodes CDR1 SNHLY and CDR2 FYNNEI. The CDR3 protein is CASSENGVGYTF. The CDR3 DNA is TGTGCCAGCAGTGAGAACGGTGTTGGCTACACCTTC.

This clonotype was counted at least ten times. The germline gene is not matched at one end of the junction; a read error may be the cause. This chain uses TRBV4-3 with TRBJ2-7; possibly TRBD1 for D (7 bases). The CDR3 totals 15 residues. Germline lookup yields CDR1 LGHNA and CDR2 YSLEER. In DNA form, the CDR3 reads TGCACCAGCAGCCAAATGACTCAGGGGGGCAACGAGCAGTACTTC. Its translation is CTSSQMTQGGNEQYF.

This clonotype has a count of ten or more. CDR3 coding DNA: TGTGCCTGGAGTGAACAGGGACTCTCACCCCTCCACTTT. Its protein is CAWSEQGLSPLHF. The chain couples TRBV30 to TRBJ1-6, with D tentatively TRBD1 (6 bases). Trimming removed 1 base from V and 10 bases from J, with 11 bases in between. The CDR3 consists of 13 residues. CDR1 and CDR2 from the germline V gene are GTSNPN and SVGIG (reference sequence).

This chain connects TRBV7-2 to TRBJ2-2; D is ambiguous. The CDR3 has 14 residues. Germline CDR1 and CDR2: SGHTA and FQGNSA. The V end was cut by 1 base, the J end by 9 bases, with 12 bases between. CDR3 sequence (DNA): TGTGCCAGCAGCTTAGGGGCCACTGCCCGGGAGCTGTTTTTT. It is translated as CASSLGATARELFF.

This clonotype was counted ten times or more. V and J are TRBV7-2 and TRBJ2-3; possibly TRBD1 or TRBD2 for D (6 bases each). CDR3 length: 13 residues. V was trimmed by 10 bases and J by 5 bases, leaving 16 bases between them. CDR1 is SGHTA and CDR2 is FQGNSA in the germline V gene. The CDR3 region has the DNA TGTGCCACTACGGGGGCTACTCGAGATACGCAGTATTTT. Residues: CATTGATRDTQYF.

This clonotype was recorded many times. The chain uses TRBV9 and TRBJ1-2; TRBD1 is a possible D gene (5 bases). CDR1 SGDLS and CDR2 YYNGEE come from the germline V gene. Between the trimmed V and J ends, which lost 4 bases and 8 bases, there was a span of 24 bases. This CDR3 is 16 amino acids long. In nucleotides, the CDR3 is TGTGCCAGCAGCCCCGACCTCACACCCAGGGTATCCGGCTACACCTTC. Translating gives CASSPDLTPRVSGYTF.

The CDR3 region is CASSFLTARQGAKAEAFF. Here the CDR3 DNA reads TGTGCCAGCAGTTTTCTTACCGCAAGACAGGGGGCGAAGGCTGAAGCTTTCTTT. The chain employs TRBV28 and TRBJ1-1; 10 bases map to TRBD1. Germline V gene data show CDR1 as MDHEN and CDR2 as SYDVKM. The CDR3 consists of 18 residues. The trim removed 3 bases at V and 6 bases at J, leaving 16 bases unmatched. Based on the CDR3 plus reference TRBV28 and TRBJ1-1, the full variable domain is DVKVTQSSRYLVKRTGEKVFLECVQDMDHENMFWYRQDPGLGLRLIYFSYDVKMKEKGDIPEGYSVSREKKERFSLILESASTNQTSMYLCASSFLTARQGAKAEAFFGQGTRLTVV.

This clonotype was seen at least ten times. The chain joins TRBV7-2 to TRBJ1-5, with D hard to call. V was pared by 6 bases and J by 5 bases, with 11 bases between. CDR1 is SGHTA, CDR2 FQGNSA, per germline. The length of the CDR3 is 13 residues. CDR3 DNA sequence: TGTGCCAGCAGTACAGAGAGGTATCAGCCCCAGCATTTT. Translating it yields CASSTERYQPQHF.

This clonotype was recorded many times. The chain links TRBV19 to TRBJ1-1, with a weak D call TRBD1 (6 bases). The germline CDR1 and CDR2 sequences are LNHDA and SQIVND (reference sequence). V lost 3 bases, J lost 5 bases, and 10 bases lay in between. CDR3 size: 13 residues. The CDR3 region has the DNA TGTGCCAGTAGTATGGGCACAGGGACTGAAGCTTTCTTT. Its translation: CASSMGTGTEAFF.

Ten or more counts support this clonotype. The V call is TRBV6-2 or TRBV6-3, the J call TRBJ2-5; 11 nucleotides agree with TRBD1. The CDR3 spans 19 residues. With 6 bases clipped from V and 3 bases from J, the junction kept 18 bases outside the gene matches. Germline assignment: CDR1 MNHEY and CDR2 SVGEGT. The CDR3 loop reads CASSPRGTGGILGKETQYF. In DNA, the CDR3 is TGTGCCAGCAGCCCACGCGGGACAGGGGGGATATTAGGGAAAGAGACCCAGTACTTC.

The V and J genes are TRBV6-5 and TRBJ1-2, with a possible D match to TRBD1 (5 bases). Trimming pared 4 bases from V and 2 bases from J, leaving 11 bases between. The CDR3 contains 14 residues. Germline loops: CDR1 MNHEY, CDR2 SVGAGI. CDR3 nucleotide sequence: TGTGCCAGCAGTTTTGGGGCAGAGAACTATGGCTACACCTTC. Protein product: CASSFGAENYGYTF.

Here the CDR3 DNA reads TGCAGTGCTAGTCAGCCTACCACCGGGGAGCTGTTTTTT. Translated: CSASQPTTGELFF. The J gene is TRBJ2-2, the V gene TRBV20-1; D is ambiguous. CDR1 and CDR2 (germline): DFQATT, SNEGSKA (reference sequence). Trimming pared 3 bases from V and 4 bases from J, leaving 9 bases between. The CDR3 loop spans 13 amino acids.

This clonotype was recorded many times. V is TRBV7-2 and J is TRBJ1-1, with 7 positions matching TRBD1. This CDR3 has 14 residues. Trimming cost V 6 bases and J 3 bases; bases outside gene matches: 7. Germline V gives CDR1 SGHTA, CDR2 FQGNSA. CDR3: CASRRQGWDTEAFF. The DNA for the CDR3 is TGTGCCAGCAGGAGACAGGGCTGGGACACTGAAGCTTTCTTT.

This clonotype was picked up many times. The rearrangement joins TRBV29-1 to TRBJ1-2, with D unclear. Germline CDR1 SQVTM, CDR2 ANQGSEA. V lost 3 bases and J 4 bases, leaving 12 bases between the germline ends. The CDR3 runs to 13 residues. CDR3 in DNA: TGCAGCGTTGAGGCCCGCCTGGGCTATGGCTACACCTTC. Translating it yields CSVEARLGYGYTF.

The chain employs TRBV6-2 or TRBV6-3 and TRBJ2-3; D unclear. This CDR3 has 13 residues. In germline, CDR1 is MNHEY, CDR2 SVGEGT. The V and J ends lost 5 bases and 2 bases respectively, with 8 bases between them. CDR3 sequence: CASSRANTDTQYF. In DNA form, the CDR3 reads TGTGCCAGCAGTCGGGCCAACACAGATACGCAGTATTTT.

This clonotype was picked up many times. The chain recombines TRBV20-1 with TRBJ1-5; D call uncertain. Deletions cut 1 base from V and 3 bases from J, with 10 bases between. This CDR3 is built from 14 residues. Per germline, CDR1 DFQATT and CDR2 SNEGSKA (reference sequence). The CDR3 reads CSARGGRNNQPQHF. For the CDR3, the DNA is TGCAGTGCTAGAGGCGGCCGTAACAATCAGCCCCAGCATTTT.

Ten or more counts support this clonotype. The rearrangement uses TRBV30 and TRBJ2-2; the D is unclear. Trimming removed 0 bases from V and 3 bases from J, with 5 bases in between. Germline CDR1 GTSNPN, CDR2 SVGIG (reference sequence). The CDR3 runs 13 residues. The CDR3 sequence: CAWSVGHTGELFF. The DNA for the CDR3 is TGTGCCTGGAGTGTCGGCCACACCGGGGAGCTGTTTTTT. The full variable domain, rest sourced from reference TRBV30 and TRBJ2-2, is SQTIHQWPATLVQPVGSPLSLECTVEGTSNPNLYWYRQAAGRGLQLLFYSVGIGQISSEVPQNLSASRPQDRQFILSSKKLLLSDSGFYLCAWSVGHTGELFFGEGSRLTVL.

This clonotype was seen at least ten times. The gene calls are TRBV7-2 and TRBJ1-1; D might be TRBD1 (5 bases). Germline values: CDR1 SGHTA, CDR2 FQGNSA. V was shortened by 2 bases and J by 4 bases, with 14 bases between the two germline ends. The CDR3 length is 15 residues. Written as DNA, the CDR3 is TGTGCCAGCAGCTTAATCGGGGGTCTGGGCACTGAAGCTTTCTTT. Its translation: CASSLIGGLGTEAFF.

The genes are TRBV28 and TRBJ2-5; 10 nucleotides align to TRBD2. The germline V gene has CDR1 MDHEN and CDR2 SYDVKM. The CDR3 extends over 19 amino acids. Unmatched junction bases numbered 19, after V lost 5 bases and J lost 4 bases. This chain's CDR3 is CASSASGRTGWARGETQYF. The DNA of the CDR3 is TGTGCCAGCAGTGCTAGCGGGAGAACGGGGTGGGCCAGGGGAGAGACCCAGTACTTC.

CDR3 bases: TGCGCCAGCAGCGGGGGCGCGAGAACTGAAGCTTTCTTT. Translated, it gives CASSGGARTEAFF. The chain recombines TRBV5-1 with TRBJ1-1, with D possibly being TRBD1 (6 bases). This CDR3 region has 13 residues. In germline, CDR1 is SGHRS, CDR2 YFSETQ. The V and J ends lost 4 bases and 5 bases respectively, with 12 bases between them.

The chain joins TRBV12-3 or TRBV12-4 to TRBJ1-6; tentatively, D is TRBD1 (5 bases). There are 14 residues in the CDR3. V shed 6 bases and J shed 4 bases, with 10 bases lying between them. The CDR3 nucleotides are TGTGCCAGCAGGTGGGGGACGTATAATTCACCCCTCCACTTT. Translation: CASRWGTYNSPLHF.

V is TRBV6-1 and J is TRBJ1-2, with D unclear. V lost 1 base to trimming and J lost 5 bases, with 11 bases between them. CDR1 MNHNS and CDR2 SASEGT come from the germline V gene. The CDR3 is made up of 14 amino acids. CDR3 nucleotides: TGTGCCAGCAGTGAAGTTCTCGGGTCGTATGGCTACACCTTC. Protein: CASSEVLGSYGYTF.